The rows below give T cell receptor beta chains drawn from one sample of a study of shared clonotypes between healthy human individuals. TCRdb's table, derived via immunoSEQ multiplex PCR, lists solely in-frame clones and lacks some. Among some 630,000 clones, roughly 78% were seen once, and the ten largest hold around 1.8%. Sequenced: memory CD4+ T cells sorted from blood. These receptors were taken from a woman aged 30 to 39 in good health. CDR3s include the opening cysteine and the closing phenylalanine or tryptophan. The D gene is left open where the match is weak. The size of a clone is reported for some rows only, either as once, few or many, or as a class for expanded clones.

size,D,V,J,DNA,CDR3
-,TRBD2,TRBV19,TRBJ2-7,TGTGCCAGTAGTATAGTTCTTCGAGCGGGAGGCTCCTACGAGCAGTACTTC,CASSIVLRAGGSYEQYF
-,-,TRBV11-2,TRBJ2-1,TGTGCCAGCAGCGCCTCCGGGACAGAGCAGTTCTTC,CASSASGTEQFF
-,TRBD1,TRBV6-1,TRBJ2-2,TGTGCCAGCAGTGGGGACAGGCGGACCGGGGAGCTGTTTTTT,CASSGDRRTGELFF
-,-,TRBV29-1,TRBJ1-1,TGCAGCGTTGATTCTAGGAACACTGAAGCTTTCTTT,CSVDSRNTEAFF
few,-,TRBV13,TRBJ1-5,TGTGCCAGCAGCCCGGGACCGGGAGTTCAGCCCCAGCATTTT,CASSPGPGVQPQHF
-,TRBD1,TRBV9,TRBJ2-5,TGTGCCAGGATGGACAGGGGGCGAGAGACCCAGTACTTC,CARMDRGRETQYF
-,TRBD2,TRBV9,TRBJ2-1,TGTGCCAGCAGCGTAGTTAGCGGGAGGGTAAATGAGCAGTTCTTC,CASSVVSGRVNEQFF
-,-,TRBV28,TRBJ1-4,TGTGCCAGCAGTGCGACAGGCCCAACTAATGAAAAACTGTTTTTT,CASSATGPTNEKLFF
-,-,TRBV6-6,TRBJ1-2,TGTGCCACTAGCAACGCCTTTAACTATGGCTACACCTTC,CATSNAFNYGYTF
-,-,TRBV7-9,TRBJ2-1,TGTGCCAGCAGCTTAGCGGGGGTAAAGGGCGACGAGCAGTTCTTC,CASSLAGVKGDEQFF
-,-,TRBV4-2,TRBJ2-5,TGTGCCAGCAGTCACTCGAGCGCTAGCCAAGAGACCCAGTACTTC,CASSHSSASQETQYF
-,TRBD2,TRBV5-1,TRBJ2-1,TGCGCCAGCAGCATTCTAGCGGAGTCCTACAATGAGCAGTTCTTC,CASSILAESYNEQFF
few,TRBD2,TRBV5-1,TRBJ2-1,TGCGCCAGCAGCTTAAGCGGGGGGTACAATGAGCAGTTCTTC,CASSLSGGYNEQFF
once,-,TRBV5-1,TRBJ2-5,TGCGCCAGCAGCTTGTCGTTAAGGACAGAAGAGACCCAGTACTTC,CASSLSLRTEETQYF
-,-,TRBV5-4,TRBJ1-1,TGTGCCAGCAGCCCCCACTCTAGGTTCAGGGTCGGCACTGAAGCTTTCTTT,CASSPHSRFRVGTEAFF
-,-,TRBV27,TRBJ1-1,TGTGCCAGCAGGAAGCAGGGAAAAACTGAAGCTTTCTTT,CASRKQGKTEAFF
-,-,TRBV18,TRBJ2-5,TGTGCCAGCTCACCGGGGGGGCAACCTCAAGAGACCCAGTACTTC,CASSPGGQPQETQYF
-,TRBD2,TRBV7-8,TRBJ2-7,TGTGCCAGCAGCTTAGTGGCGGGAGATCTGGGCGAGCAGTACTTC,CASSLVAGDLGEQYF
-,-,TRBV28,TRBJ2-3,TGTGCCAGCAGCCACATCACAGATACGCAGTATTTT,CASSHITDTQYF
-,-,TRBV11-2,TRBJ2-1,TGTGCCAGCAGCTTATCACTAGCAGATTACAATGAGCAGTTCTTC,CASSLSLADYNEQFF
many,-,TRBV5-1,TRBJ2-3,TGCGCCAGCAGCTTGGGCCAGGTCCCAGATACGCAGTATTTT,CASSLGQVPDTQYF
-,-,TRBV10-2,TRBJ2-1,TGCGCCAGCAGTGAGTCGGTTCAGGACTGGCGGAGCTCCTACAATGAGCAGTTCTTC,CASSESVQDWRSSYNEQFF
once,TRBD1,TRBV18,TRBJ1-1,TGTGCCAGCTCACCGGACAGGGCAAAGGGAGCTTTCTTT,CASSPDRAKGAFF
-,-,TRBV18,TRBJ2-3,TGTGCCAGCTCACCACCAAGCACAGATACGCAGTATTTT,CASSPPSTDTQYF
many,-,TRBV6-1,TRBJ2-7,TGTGCCAGCAGTGAATTGGAGGGGGCAACGTACGAGCAGTACTTC,CASSELEGATYEQYF
once,TRBD1,TRBV28,TRBJ2-2,TGTGCCAGCAGTATACCAGGGGGCCGGGACGGGGAGCTGTTTTTT,CASSIPGGRDGELFF
-,-,TRBV7-2,TRBJ2-7,TGTGCCAGCAGCTTAGTGGTAGTCTCTCGCTACGAGCAGTACTTC,CASSLVVVSRYEQYF
few,TRBD2,TRBV2,TRBJ2-7,TGTGCCAGCCTAATCCGGACTAGCGGCAGTCCCTACGAGCAGTACTTC,CASLIRTSGSPYEQYF
-,-,TRBV10-3,TRBJ2-7,TGTGCCATCAGTGACCCGGGGCAGGGGGGATCCTACGAGCAGTACTTC,CAISDPGQGGSYEQYF
few,-,TRBV29-1,TRBJ1-3,TGCAGCGTTGAAGGCCTGGGAAACACCATATATTTT,CSVEGLGNTIYF
-,-,TRBV6-1,TRBJ2-6,TGTGCCAGCAGTGTTGACGGCACCTCTGGGGCCAACGTCCTGACTTTC,CASSVDGTSGANVLTF
few,TRBD2,TRBV5-1,TRBJ2-1,TGCGCCAGCAGCCCACTAGCGGGAACCTACAATGAGCAGTTCTTC,CASSPLAGTYNEQFF
-,TRBD1,TRBV10-3,TRBJ1-1,TGTGCCATCACGGGACAGGGGGGCACTGAAGCTTTCTTT,CAITGQGGTEAFF
-,-,TRBV27,TRBJ1-2,TGTGCCAGCAGTACATCCTCCTGGGGGACGTATGGCTACACCTTC,CASSTSSWGTYGYTF
once,TRBD1,TRBV7-7,TRBJ1-5,TGTGCCAGCAGCTTAGCGAGGACAGGGGGCCACCCCGGTAATCAGCCCCAGCATTTT,CASSLARTGGHPGNQPQHF
once,-,TRBV27,TRBJ2-1,TGTGCCAGCAGTTTATCGGTCCGCTCCTACAATGAGCAGTTCTTC,CASSLSVRSYNEQFF
-,TRBD2,TRBV6-6,TRBJ2-3,TGTGCCAGCCGCATAGCGGGGGTCCCAGATACGCAGTATTTT,CASRIAGVPDTQYF
once,-,TRBV5-1,TRBJ1-4,TGCGCCAGCTCGGCCGGCCCTAATGAAAAACTGTTTTTT,CASSAGPNEKLFF
-,TRBD2,TRBV5-1,TRBJ2-5,TGCGCCAGCAGCTTCCAGGGGCGGGGGGTCGAAAAGACCCAGTACTTC,CASSFQGRGVEKTQYF
-,TRBD2,TRBV19,TRBJ2-1,TGTGCCAGTAGTATCGGGGGGGAGGGTTACAATGAGCAGTTCTTC,CASSIGGEGYNEQFF
-,-,TRBV11-2,TRBJ2-7,TGTGCCAGCAGCTCCTGGGGGGTACCTTACGAGCAGTACTTC,CASSSWGVPYEQYF
-,-,TRBV7-2,TRBJ2-5,TGTGCCAGCAGCTTAGTATTCGAGACCCAGTACTTC,CASSLVFETQYF
-,-,TRBV2,TRBJ2-2,TGTGCCAGCAGTCCGGAGAACACCGGGGAGCTGTTTTTT,CASSPENTGELFF
-,-,TRBV29-1,TRBJ2-7,TGCAGCGTCGTAGACACCCACTCCTACGAGCAGTACTTC,CSVVDTHSYEQYF
-,TRBD2,TRBV28,TRBJ2-3,TGTGCCAGTCATCCGGGGGGGACTCCCCGAGATACGCAGTATTTT,CASHPGGTPRDTQYF